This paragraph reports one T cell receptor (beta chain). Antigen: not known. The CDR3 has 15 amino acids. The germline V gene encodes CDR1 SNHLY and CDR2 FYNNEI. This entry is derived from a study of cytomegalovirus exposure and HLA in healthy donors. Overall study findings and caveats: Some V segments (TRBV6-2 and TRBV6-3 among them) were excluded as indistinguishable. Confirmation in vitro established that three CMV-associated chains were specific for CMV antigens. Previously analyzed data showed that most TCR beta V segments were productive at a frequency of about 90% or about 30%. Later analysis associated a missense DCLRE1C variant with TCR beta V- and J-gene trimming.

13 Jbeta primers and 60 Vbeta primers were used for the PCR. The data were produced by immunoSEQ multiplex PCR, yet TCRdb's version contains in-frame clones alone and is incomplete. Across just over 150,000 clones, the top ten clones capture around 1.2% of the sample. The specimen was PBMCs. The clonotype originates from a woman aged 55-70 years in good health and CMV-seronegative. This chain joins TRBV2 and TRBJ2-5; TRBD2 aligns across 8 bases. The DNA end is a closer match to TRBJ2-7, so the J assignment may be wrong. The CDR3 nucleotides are TGTGCCAGCAGTATCGGAAGCGGGAGAAGTGGCGAGCAGTACTTC. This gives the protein CASSIGSGRSGEQYF.